This T cell receptor beta chain derives from a study of blood T cells in healthy people across ages (dated by TCRdb to about 2015). As for the study more broadly: Template switching captured roughly one uniquely barcoded TCR beta cDNA molecule per two T cells in model experiments. Donors of different ages were randomly distributed across sequencing lanes to avoid experimental bias. The donors were divided into four age groups: young (average approximately 17 years), middle-aged (roughly 42), aged (about 60) and long-lived (82). Using the same blood draw, the study looked at two additional independent replicas of 1 million unique cDNA reads for two donors, one aged 18 to 30 and the other aged 80 or older. Age-related changes in TCR beta repertoire diversity were measured in the study by deep sequencing normalized with unique cDNA molecular identifiers. What the study reported, not specific to this receptor: As age increased, observed TCR beta diversity per million T cells dropped in a roughly linear way, and a significant reduction was already evident by age about 40. The CMV infection status of donors was not known, potentially confounding age-related changes in expanded clonotypes. Observed TCR beta diversity correlated strongly with the percentage of naive T cells measured by flow cytometry. Compared with the aged group, the long-lived group had more naive CD4+ T cells, fewer expanded clones and increased TCR diversity, a pattern suggesting age selection. Since profiling was done on bulk unsorted PBMCs, naive and antigen-experienced compartments could not be conclusively compared. Estimates of total diversity based on one million sequenced T cells were considered lower bounds and underestimates.

Note on this clonotype: It has no known antigen specificity. No base qualities exist here, and no much larger clone lies one base off it.

As encoded in the germline V gene, CDR1 is SGDLS while CDR2 is YYNGEE. Including the terminal cysteine and phenylalanine, the CDR3 comprises 16 residues. CDR3 DNA is the only sequence kept; it has 48 bases, read in frame from the first base. The donors were 40 or so Caucasian individuals from Russia, aged roughly 6 to 100 years, who were systemically healthy. Approximately 9.3 milliliters of peripheral blood were collected from each donor into EDTA-treated Vacutainer tubes. PBMCs were isolated by Ficoll-Paque density-gradient centrifugation, with at least 6 million obtained per sample. Trizol reagent was used to extract total RNA from PBMCs, with at least 6 micrograms per sample. For every donor, an aliquot of PBMCs went through flow cytometry to measure the percentages of naive CD45RAhigh/CD27high T cells. The library was made by 5' RACE. Sequencing used an Illumina HiSeq 2500. A second PCR of about 7 to 12 cycles was run with a J-beta primer mix and a sample-barcoded 5' primer. Each TCR beta cDNA molecule received a unique molecular identifier from a template-switch 5' adaptor carrying 12 random nucleotides. Each sample yielded at least 2.5 million CDR3-containing paired-end reads. The Mint cDNA synthesis kit, primed by a TRBC-specific oligonucleotide, was used to synthesize first-strand cDNA from all RNA. After uracil-DNA glycosylase treatment, a first 18-cycle PCR used universal primers M1SS and BC2_uni_R on all cDNA. Processing in the source paper ran as follows. Normalization of each sample was performed by random selection of 1 million high-quality reads, each carrying a distinct molecular identifier. Reads sharing molecular identifiers were discarded rather than binned into consensus sequences. MiTCR, set to a Q25 quality threshold and the strictest error-elimination algorithm, was used for CDR3 identification, clonotype clustering and error correction. A nonparametric unseen species model with Euler transformation was used to estimate a lower bound on total TCR beta diversity. TCRdb applied fastp at Q25 and MiXCR to the public reads, then kept only in-frame beta chains. Rows are unified per CDR3 protein, each entry keeping the most common DNA and genes. These V and J calls derive from TCRdb rather than the authors' analysis. In all, the sample holds some 1.5 million distinct CDR3 sequences, and approximately 43% of those were seen once. The ten largest clones add up to just over 4% of the sample.

Sequencing was performed on blood. The source of this sequence is a woman between 18 and 30 years old in good health. The chain uses TRBV9 and TRBJ2-1, and TRBD2 matches 10 of the central bases. The closer fit of TRBJ2-7 to the DNA end suggests the J call may be wrong. The CDR3 protein: CASSVERTSGYNEQYF. Here is the DNA: TGTGCCAGCAGCGTAGAGAGGACTAGCGGTTACAATGAGCAGTACTTC.